This T cell receptor beta chain derives from a study of radiotherapy plus CTLA-4 blockade in lung cancer. This clone was observed once. Measured with immunoSEQ multiplex PCR; TCRdb has only the in-frame clones, and not every one. The repertoire has over 70,000 clones, around 85% of them found once; the top ten carry more than 2%. V lost 0 bases, J lost 3 bases, and 2 bases stayed unmatched. From germline, CDR1 is KGHSH and CDR2 LQKENI. CDR3 size: 15 residues. V and J are TRBV18 and TRBJ2-4; 7 bases agree with TRBD1. The sample here was peripheral blood, taken from a patient treated with radiotherapy plus ipilimumab. This TCR was sampled from a human donor with non-small cell lung cancer who had a partial response to radiotherapy plus ipilimumab. For the CDR3, the DNA is TGTGCCAGCTCACCACCGGGGACAGACAAAAACATTCAGTACTTC. Residues: CASSPPGTDKNIQYF.